The sequence of this T cell receptor beta chain was determined in a study of blood T cells in healthy people across ages. Per the germline V gene, CDR1 is DFQATT and CDR2 is SNEGSKA (reference sequence). This CDR3 region has 15 residues. Study-wide findings and caveats: While age rose, TCR beta diversity per million T cells dropped in a roughly linear way.

This clonotype showed up just a few times. Its antigen is still unknown. PCR was performed a second time for roughly 7 to 11 cycles using a sample-barcoded 5' primer and a J-beta primer mix. Each CDR3 protein gets one entry after TCRdb re-called the 5' RACE reads with MiXCR. Seen here are some 1,500,000 distinct CDR3 sequences, 42% observed once, and the top ten hold about 4.1%. Around 10 milliliters of peripheral blood were drawn from each donor. The receptor's source is a woman younger than 30 in good health. The V gene is TRBV20-1, the J gene TRBJ2-1, with a possible D match to TRBD1 (6 bases). The J call may be in error: the DNA end matches TRBJ2-7 better. Input material: blood. DNA for the CDR3: TGCAGTGCTCAGGACAGAAAACACTCCTACAATGAGCAGTACTTC. This sequence encodes CSAQDRKHSYNEQYF.